This entry features one T cell receptor (beta chain) sequence. The antigen is unknown. The germline V gene encodes CDR1 SEHNR and CDR2 FQNEAQ (reference sequence). The ends were cut back, 3 bases at V and 5 bases at J, with 13 bases in the middle. This CDR3 has 14 residues. Treatment given: 10-day PBMC culture with coronavirus spike peptide pools or control peptides (ViraFEST assay). The sample is drawn from a study of vaccination and CD4 T cells after COVID-19. Cultured CD4+ T-cell DNA underwent Oncomine TCR Beta short-read sequencing. TCRdb passed the PCR reads through MiXCR, listing each CDR3 protein once. The table lists about 11,000 distinct CDR3 sequences, over 50% of them singletons, with around 20% in the top ten.

The sample consisted of CD4+ T cells from blood, cultured in vitro. The TCR originated in a human donor who had recovered from COVID-19. V gene TRBV7-9 combines with J gene TRBJ1-2, with a tentative D call TRBD1 (5 bases). The CDR3 nucleotides are TGTGCCAGCAGCTTCCACGGGGGGGAGTATGGCTACACCTTC. It specifies CASSFHGGEYGYTF.